These 5 T cell receptor beta chains came from one sample sequenced in a study of cytomegalovirus exposure and HLA in healthy donors. With 60 Vbeta and 13 Jbeta primers, the PCR was carried out. The table came from immunoSEQ multiplex PCR; TCRdb's copy has only in-frame clones and leaves some out. This sample has approximately 180,000 clones, with around 80% found just once. Sequenced: PBMCs. Every receptor here comes from a man aged 18 to 30 in good health and CMV-seronegative.

The table lists this clone with a few counts. The rearrangement joins TRBV7-9 to TRBJ1-5, with D uncertain. This CDR3 comprises 14 residues. V was clipped by 3 bases and J by 1 base, with 7 bases between them. Looked up from germline, CDR1 is SEHNR and CDR2 is FQNEAQ (reference sequence). The CDR3 spells CASSFEGSNQPQHF. Written as DNA, the CDR3 is TGTGCCAGCAGCTTTGAGGGAAGCAATCAGCCCCAGCATTTT.

CDR3 nucleotide sequence: TGTGCCAGCAGCGTCGCCGGGGGGCTAGCACAAGAGACCCAGTACTTC. Translated: CASSVAGGLAQETQYF. The chain employs TRBV9 and TRBJ2-5; possible D gene TRBD2, 7 bases. The CDR3 is 16 residues long. V was cut by 2 bases and J by 2 bases, with 16 bases left in between. Germline-derived CDR1 and CDR2 are SGDLS and YYNGEE.

V gene TRBV6-1 combines with J gene TRBJ2-1, with 7 nucleotides matching TRBD1. Germline loops: CDR1 MNHNS, CDR2 SASEGT. The junction had 6 bases not matched to a gene; V was cut back by 7 bases and J by 6 bases. The CDR3 is 13 amino acids. CDR3 amino acids: CASIHSGGNEQFF. CDR3 in DNA: TGTGCCAGCATCCACTCAGGGGGCAATGAGCAGTTCTTC.

The rearrangement joins TRBV7-2 to TRBJ2-2, with 10 bases identical to TRBD2. The CDR3 totals 15 residues. V gave up 8 bases and J gave up 4 bases; unmatched junction bases: 7. Germline values: CDR1 SGHTA, CDR2 FQGNSA. CDR3 loop: CASRRAGGGTGELFF. In DNA form, the CDR3 reads TGTGCCAGCCGACGAGCGGGAGGGGGCACCGGGGAGCTGTTTTTT.

The rearrangement links TRBV7-9 to TRBJ2-1; 12 bases map to TRBD2. The CDR3 has 17 amino acids. V shed 3 bases and J 8 bases; nucleotides not matched to a gene: 11. The germline CDR1 and CDR2 sequences are SEHNR and FQNEAQ (reference sequence). The DNA for the CDR3 is TGTGCCAGCAGCTTTGTGGTAACTAGCGGGGGGTTCTATGAGCAGTTCTTC. Protein product: CASSFVVTSGGFYEQFF.